The TCR beta chain described here comes from a study of T cells in Graves' hyperthyroidism and ophthalmopathy. General study points: Blood also carried most thyroid clonotypes expanded above 0.001.

At least ten counts were recorded for this clonotype. Its cognate antigen is unknown. Recently diagnosed hyperthyroidism of less than 2 months' duration affected patients aged 18 to 65. On the basis of clinical symptoms, serum thyroxine and TRAb, thyroid ultrasound and orbital computed tomography, diagnoses were made. The CDR3 extends over 17 amino acids. V lost 6 bases to trimming and J lost 0 bases, with 20 bases between them. RNA transcripts yielded amplified TCR beta CDR3 regions. First-round RT-PCR targeting the TCR CDR3 was performed with the HTBI primer set. TCRdb processed the multiplex PCR reads anew with MiXCR; each CDR3 protein has one entry. Among more than 150,000 distinct CDR3 sequences listed, 15% to 20% were seen once.

This sequence was found in a woman between 45 and 60 years old with Graves' hyperthyroidism. The J gene is TRBJ1-1, the V gene TRBV12-3 or TRBV12-4; no firm D call. The source material was blood. The CDR3 here is CASSPSGRRLMNTEAFF. In nucleotides, the CDR3 is TGTGCCAGCAGCCCGTCGGGCAGAAGATTAATGAACACTGAAGCTTTCTTT.